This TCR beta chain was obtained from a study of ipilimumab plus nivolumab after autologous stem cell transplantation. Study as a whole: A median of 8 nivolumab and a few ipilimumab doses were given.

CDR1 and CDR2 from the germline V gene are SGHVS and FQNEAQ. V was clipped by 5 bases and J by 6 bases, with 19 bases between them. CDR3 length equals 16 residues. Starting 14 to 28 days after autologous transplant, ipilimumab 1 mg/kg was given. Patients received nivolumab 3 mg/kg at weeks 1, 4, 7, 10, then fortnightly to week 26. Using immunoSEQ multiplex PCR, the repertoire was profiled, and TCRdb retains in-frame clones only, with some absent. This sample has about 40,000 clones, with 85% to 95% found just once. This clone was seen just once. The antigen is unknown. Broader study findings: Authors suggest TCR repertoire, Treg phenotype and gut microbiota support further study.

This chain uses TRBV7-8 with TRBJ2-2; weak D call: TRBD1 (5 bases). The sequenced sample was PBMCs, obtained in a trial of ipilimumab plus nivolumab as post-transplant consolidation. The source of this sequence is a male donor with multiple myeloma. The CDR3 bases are TGTGCCAGCAGCCCCCGGGCAGGGTCGGTCCCCGGGGAGCTGTTTTTT. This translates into CASSPRAGSVPGELFF.